The source of this T cell receptor beta chain is a study of blood T cell repertoires in COVID-19. About this clone itself: Different DNA sequences within this sample yield the same CDR3.

Per germline, CDR1 SGHTA and CDR2 FQGNSA. The CDR3 length is 13 residues. Deletions cut 1 base from V and 4 bases from J, with 6 bases between. Sequenced by immunoSEQ multiplex PCR; TCRdb stores in-frame clones only, minus some. The sample yields about 100,000 clones, about 88% seen once. The chain couples TRBV7-2 to TRBJ2-3; the D is unclear. The sequenced sample was peripheral blood. The TCR was taken from a man aged 25 to 40 in a cohort sampled during active COVID-19. The DNA for the CDR3 is TGTGCCAGCAGCTTAGTGGGCGCAGATACGCAGTATTTT. Translating gives CASSLVGADTQYF.